The 18 T cell receptor beta chains in this list originate from one sample, sequenced in a study of identical twins. In TCRdb, the 5' RACE reads were re-called with MiXCR into one record per CDR3 protein. The table shows approximately 670,000 distinct CDR3 sequences, with roughly 6% occurring only once. Material: naive T cells sorted from blood. The receptors derive from a man aged 18 to 35 in good health.

Only a few counts were recorded for this clonotype. J is TRBJ2-2 and V is TRBV12-3 or TRBV12-4; 8 bases are a match to TRBD2. This CDR3 contains 15 residues. Trimming took 7 bases from V and 2 from J; bases not matched to a gene: 6. The CDR3 DNA follows: TGTGCCAGCACCCCGGGGGGGCCAAACACCGGGGAGCTGTTTTTT. It yields the protein CASTPGGPNTGELFF.

The chain recombines TRBV7-6 with TRBJ2-7; D gene unclear. CDR3 length: 14 amino acids. V was clipped by 2 bases and J by 3 bases, with 11 bases between them. Germline V CDR1 and CDR2: SGHVS, FNYEAQ. CDR3 DNA: TGTGCCAGCAGCTTATTTTACGGAAACTACGAGCAGTACTTC. Protein: CASSLFYGNYEQYF.

This clonotype was counted at least ten times. V gene TRBV29-1 combines with J gene TRBJ1-1; D call uncertain. V was pared by 3 bases and J by 10 bases, with 3 bases between. CDR1 and CDR2 (germline): SQVTM, ANQGSEA. The CDR3 runs to 8 residues. CDR3 loop: CSVDGAFF. CDR3 nucleotides: TGCAGCGTTGATGGAGCTTTCTTT.

The chain links TRBV29-1 to TRBJ2-3; tentative D call: TRBD1 (6 bases). Trimming removed 7 bases at V and 5 bases at J, with 10 bases between. The CDR3 is 11 residues long. Germline CDR1 reads SQVTM; CDR2 reads ANQGSEA. The CDR3 nucleotides are TGCAGCGACAAGACAGGAGATACGCAGTATTTT. Protein product: CSDKTGDTQYF.

In its sample, this clonotype was seen many times. The chain carries TRBV6-5 and TRBJ2-1, with a tentative D call TRBD2 (6 bases). V gave up 0 bases and J gave up 4 bases, with 13 bases separating them. This CDR3 comprises 16 residues. Germline CDR1 and CDR2: MNHEY and SVGAGI. CDR3: CASSYSGTGKYNEQFF. CDR3 DNA sequence: TGTGCCAGCAGTTACTCCGGGACTGGAAAGTACAATGAGCAGTTCTTC.

This clonotype was found many times. The chain is built from TRBV27 and TRBJ2-7; D gene ambiguous. Germline V gene data show CDR1 as MNHEY and CDR2 as SMNVEV (reference sequence). The germline V and J ends were trimmed by 3 bases and 6 bases, with 6 bases remaining between them. The CDR3 length is 11 residues. The CDR3 spells CASSFVGEQYF. For the CDR3, the DNA is TGTGCCAGCAGTTTTGTCGGCGAGCAGTACTTC.

This clonotype showed up just a few times. CDR3 sequence (DNA): TGCAGTGCTAGAGATCGCATGCCAGAGGACTACGAGCAGTACTTC. Protein product: CSARDRMPEDYEQYF. The chain carries TRBV20-1 and TRBJ2-7, with D unclear. Trimming took 0 bases from V and 3 from J, leaving 15 bases between them. Germline V gives CDR1 DFQATT, CDR2 SNEGSKA (reference sequence). The CDR3 is 15 amino acids.

Many counts were recorded for this clonotype. The chain uses TRBV7-2 and TRBJ2-2, with D perhaps TRBD1 (6 bases). Germline values: CDR1 SGHTA, CDR2 FQGNSA. This CDR3 is 15 amino acids long. Trimming stripped 7 bases from V and 3 bases from J, with 15 bases between. CDR3 region: CASKRGRGDTGELFF. The CDR3 coding sequence is TGTGCCAGCAAAAGGGGCAGGGGAGACACCGGGGAGCTGTTTTTT.

This clonotype was observed a handful of times. The chain joins TRBV28 to TRBJ2-7, with D possibly being TRBD1 (5 bases). Looked up from germline, CDR1 is MDHEN and CDR2 is SYDVKM. Deletions cut 7 bases from V and 4 bases from J, with 11 bases between. CDR3 length equals 12 residues. The CDR3 region is CASMTASYEQYF. In DNA, the CDR3 is TGTGCCAGCATGACAGCTTCGTACGAGCAGTACTTC.

This clonotype was detected only a few times. This sequence joins TRBV7-2 and TRBJ2-3; D is undetermined. Germline loops: CDR1 SGHTA, CDR2 FQGNSA. There are 13 residues in the CDR3. Trimming took 5 bases from V and 6 from J, leaving 12 bases between them. The CDR3 sequence: CASSLLIFDTQYF. The CDR3 DNA reads TGTGCCAGCAGCCTCCTAATTTTCGATACGCAGTATTTT.

The genes are TRBV4-2 and TRBJ2-5; TRBD2 agrees at 8 bases. Germline CDR1 and CDR2: LGHNA and YNFKEQ. CDR3 length: 14 residues. V lost 0 bases, J lost 4 bases, and 1 base stayed unmatched. CDR3: CASSQDTSGETQYF. The CDR3 region has the DNA TGTGCCAGCAGCCAAGATACTAGCGGAGAGACCCAGTACTTC.

This clonotype came up many times. V is TRBV27 and J is TRBJ2-1; D is possibly TRBD1 (5 bases). Trimming cost V 5 bases and J 2 bases, with 13 bases left between them. The CDR3 contains 15 residues. The V gene's germline CDR1 is MNHEY and CDR2 SMNVEV (reference sequence). This chain's CDR3 is CASSPDSRAYNEQFF. The CDR3, as DNA: TGTGCCAGCAGTCCAGACAGTCGGGCCTACAATGAGCAGTTCTTC.

This clonotype was observed a few times. V gene TRBV15 combines with J gene TRBJ2-7; D remains ambiguous. V dropped 8 bases and J dropped 2 bases, with 16 bases sitting between them. This CDR3 has 14 residues. Per germline, CDR1 LNHNV and CDR2 YYDKDF (reference sequence). This CDR3 is CATLPSGGTYEQYV. CDR3 nucleotide sequence: TGTGCCACCTTACCCTCAGGCGGTACCTACGAGCAGTACGTC.

DNA of the CDR3: TGTGCCAGCAGCTCCAGGCCCTACCTCGAAAACATTCAGTACTTC. This gives the protein CASSSRPYLENIQYF. The chain has TRBV7-8 and TRBJ2-4; no definite D call. With 4 bases removed from V and 5 bases from J, the gap between germline ends came to 15 bases. The CDR3 consists of 15 residues. Germline CDR1 and CDR2: SGHVS and FQNEAQ.

This clonotype appeared many times. The chain employs TRBV7-8 and TRBJ2-2; 9 bases map to TRBD2. The CDR3 extends over 17 amino acids. V trimming: 2 bases; J trimming: 0 bases; junction bases outside the gene matches: 4. CDR1 is SGHVS and CDR2 is FQNEAQ in the germline V gene. The CDR3 DNA follows: TGTGCCAGCAGCTTATTAGCTAGCGGGGCGAACACCGGGGAGCTGTTTTTT. Amino acids: CASSLLASGANTGELFF. Full variable domain (missing parts from reference TRBV7-8 and TRBJ2-2): GAGVSQSPRYKVAKRGQDVALRCDPISGHVSLFWYQQALGQGPEFLTYFQNEAQLDKSGLPSDRFFAERPEGSVSTLKIQRTQQEDSAVYLCASSLLASGANTGELFFGEGSRLTVL.

This clonotype came up many times. The rearrangement links TRBV10-3 to TRBJ2-1; D uncertain. The V gene lost 2 bases and the J gene lost 6 bases, with 5 bases spanning the gap. Germline V CDR1 and CDR2: ENHRY, SYGVKD. The CDR3 length is 12 residues. DNA of the CDR3: TGTGCCATCAGTGAGCGCACCAATGAGCAGTTCTTC. It encodes CAISERTNEQFF.

In its sample, this clonotype was seen many times. The chain uses TRBV7-2 and TRBJ1-6; no reliable D call. The germline CDR1 and CDR2 sequences are SGHTA and FQGNSA. V lost 5 bases and J 9 bases, leaving 20 bases between the germline ends. There are 16 residues in the CDR3. For the CDR3, the DNA is TGTGCCAGCAGCCCCCGACCTTTACCTTCGGGTTCACCCCTCCACTTT. This translates into CASSPRPLPSGSPLHF.

This clonotype has a handful of counts. The rearrangement links TRBV11-2 to TRBJ1-4; D remains ambiguous. The V end was cut by 1 base, the J end by 4 bases, with 10 bases between. Germline V CDR1 and CDR2: SGHAT, FQNNGV. This CDR3 comprises 15 residues. Here the CDR3 DNA reads TGTGCCAGCAGCTTAGGACGGTCCCGTAATGAAAAACTGTTTTTT. This encodes CASSLGRSRNEKLFF.